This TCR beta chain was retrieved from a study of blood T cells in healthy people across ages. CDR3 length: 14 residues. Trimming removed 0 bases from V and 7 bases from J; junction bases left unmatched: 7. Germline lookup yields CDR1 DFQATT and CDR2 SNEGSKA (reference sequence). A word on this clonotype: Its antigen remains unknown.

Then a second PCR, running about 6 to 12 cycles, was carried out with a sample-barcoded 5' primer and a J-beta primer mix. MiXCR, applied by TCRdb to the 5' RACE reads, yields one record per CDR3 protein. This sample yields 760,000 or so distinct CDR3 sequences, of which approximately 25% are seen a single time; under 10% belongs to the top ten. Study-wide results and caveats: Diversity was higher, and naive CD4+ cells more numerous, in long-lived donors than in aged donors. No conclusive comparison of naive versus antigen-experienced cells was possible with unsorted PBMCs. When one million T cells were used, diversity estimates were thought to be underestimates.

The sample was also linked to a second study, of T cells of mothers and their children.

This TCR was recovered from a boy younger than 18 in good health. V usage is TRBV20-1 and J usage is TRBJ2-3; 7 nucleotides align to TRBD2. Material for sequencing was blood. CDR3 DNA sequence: TGCAGTGCTAGAGATTCGGGGGGTCGGAATACGCAGTATTTT. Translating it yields CSARDSGGRNTQYF.